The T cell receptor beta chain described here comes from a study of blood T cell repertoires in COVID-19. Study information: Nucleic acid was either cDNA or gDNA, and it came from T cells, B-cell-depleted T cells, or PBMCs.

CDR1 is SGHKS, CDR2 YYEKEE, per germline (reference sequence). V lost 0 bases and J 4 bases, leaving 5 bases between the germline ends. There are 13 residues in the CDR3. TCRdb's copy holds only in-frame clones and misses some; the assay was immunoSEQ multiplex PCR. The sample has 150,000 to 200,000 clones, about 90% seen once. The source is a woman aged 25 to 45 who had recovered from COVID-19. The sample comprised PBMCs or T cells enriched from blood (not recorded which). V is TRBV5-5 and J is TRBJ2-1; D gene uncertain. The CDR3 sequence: CASSLGQYNEQFF. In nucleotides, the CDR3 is TGTGCCAGCAGCTTGGGGCAGTACAATGAGCAGTTCTTC.